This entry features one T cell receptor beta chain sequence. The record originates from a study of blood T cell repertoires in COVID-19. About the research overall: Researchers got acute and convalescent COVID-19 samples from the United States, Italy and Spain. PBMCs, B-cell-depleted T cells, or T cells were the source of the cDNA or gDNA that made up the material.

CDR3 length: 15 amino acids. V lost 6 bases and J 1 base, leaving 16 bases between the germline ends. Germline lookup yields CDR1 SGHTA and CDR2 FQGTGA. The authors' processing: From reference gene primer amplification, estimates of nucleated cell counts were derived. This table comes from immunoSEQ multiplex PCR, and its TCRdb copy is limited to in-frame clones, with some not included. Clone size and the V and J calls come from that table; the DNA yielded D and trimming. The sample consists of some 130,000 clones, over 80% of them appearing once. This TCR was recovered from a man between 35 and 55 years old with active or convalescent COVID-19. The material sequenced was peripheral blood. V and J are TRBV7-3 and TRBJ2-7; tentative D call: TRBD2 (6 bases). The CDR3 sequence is CASSRVGGPSYEQYF. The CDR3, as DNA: TGTGCCAGCAGTAGGGTCGGGGGACCTTCCTACGAGCAGTACTTC.